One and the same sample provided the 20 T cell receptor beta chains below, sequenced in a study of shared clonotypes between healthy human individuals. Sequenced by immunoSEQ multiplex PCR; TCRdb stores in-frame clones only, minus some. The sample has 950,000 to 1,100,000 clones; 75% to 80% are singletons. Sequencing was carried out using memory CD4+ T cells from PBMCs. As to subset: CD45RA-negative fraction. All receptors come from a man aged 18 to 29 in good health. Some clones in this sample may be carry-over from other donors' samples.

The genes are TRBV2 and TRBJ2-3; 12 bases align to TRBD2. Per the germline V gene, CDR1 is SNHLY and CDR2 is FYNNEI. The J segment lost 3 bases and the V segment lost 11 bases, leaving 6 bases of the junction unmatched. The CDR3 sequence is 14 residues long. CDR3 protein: CAGSTSGGTDTQYF. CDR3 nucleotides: TGTGCCGGATCGACTAGCGGGGGAACAGATACGCAGTATTTT.

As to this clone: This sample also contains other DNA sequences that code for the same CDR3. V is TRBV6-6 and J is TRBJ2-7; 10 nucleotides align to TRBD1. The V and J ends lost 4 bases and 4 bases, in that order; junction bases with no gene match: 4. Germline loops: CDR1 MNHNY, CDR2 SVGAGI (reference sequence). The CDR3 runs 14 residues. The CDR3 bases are TGTGCCAGCAGTTTCGGACAGGGGGGGTACGAGCAGTACTTC. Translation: CASSFGQGGYEQYF.

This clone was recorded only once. CDR3 DNA: TGCGCCAGCAGCCAAGGGGGACTAGCGGGAGGGCCGGGCACAGATACGCAGTATTTT. As protein: CASSQGGLAGGPGTDTQYF. V gene TRBV4-3 combines with J gene TRBJ2-3; 16 bases are a match to TRBD2. Germline-derived CDR1 and CDR2 are LGHNA and YSLEER. There are 19 residues in the CDR3. Germline trimming cut 1 base from V and 1 base from J; bases unmatched to any gene: 5.

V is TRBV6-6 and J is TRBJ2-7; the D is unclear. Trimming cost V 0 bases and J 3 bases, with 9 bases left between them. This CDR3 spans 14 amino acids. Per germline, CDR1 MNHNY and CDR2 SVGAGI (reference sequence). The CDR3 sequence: CASSYSLGDYEQYF. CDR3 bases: TGTGCCAGCAGTTACTCGCTCGGCGACTACGAGCAGTACTTC.

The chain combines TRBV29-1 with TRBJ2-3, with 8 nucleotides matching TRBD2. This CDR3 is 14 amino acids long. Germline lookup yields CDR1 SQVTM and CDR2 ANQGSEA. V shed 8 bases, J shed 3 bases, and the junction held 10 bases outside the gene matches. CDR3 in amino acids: CSTAETSATDTQYF. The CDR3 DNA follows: TGCAGCACCGCCGAGACTAGCGCGACAGATACGCAGTATTTT.

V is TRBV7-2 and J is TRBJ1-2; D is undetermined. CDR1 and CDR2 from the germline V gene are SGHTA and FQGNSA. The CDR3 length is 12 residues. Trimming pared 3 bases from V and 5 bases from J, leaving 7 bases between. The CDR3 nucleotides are TGTGCCAGCAGCTTGCCGGGTTATGGCTACACCTTC. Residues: CASSLPGYGYTF.

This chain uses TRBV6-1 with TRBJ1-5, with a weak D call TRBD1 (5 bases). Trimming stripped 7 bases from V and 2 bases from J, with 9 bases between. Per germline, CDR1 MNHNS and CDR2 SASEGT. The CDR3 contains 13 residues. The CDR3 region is CASMRGGNQPQHF. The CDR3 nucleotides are TGTGCCAGCATGAGAGGGGGCAATCAGCCCCAGCATTTT.

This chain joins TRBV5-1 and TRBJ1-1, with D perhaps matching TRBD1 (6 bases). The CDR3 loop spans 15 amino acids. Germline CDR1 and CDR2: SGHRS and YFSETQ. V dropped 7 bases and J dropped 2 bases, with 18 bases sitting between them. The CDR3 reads CASYRDPATNTEAFF. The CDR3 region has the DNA TGCGCCAGCTACAGGGATCCGGCAACAAACACTGAAGCTTTCTTT.

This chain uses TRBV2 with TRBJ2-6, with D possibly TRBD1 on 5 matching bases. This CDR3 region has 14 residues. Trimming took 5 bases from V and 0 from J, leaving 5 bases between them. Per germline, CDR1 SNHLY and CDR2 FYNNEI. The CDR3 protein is CASSTGSGANVLTF. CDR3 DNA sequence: TGTGCCAGCAGTACAGGCTCTGGGGCCAACGTCCTGACTTTC.

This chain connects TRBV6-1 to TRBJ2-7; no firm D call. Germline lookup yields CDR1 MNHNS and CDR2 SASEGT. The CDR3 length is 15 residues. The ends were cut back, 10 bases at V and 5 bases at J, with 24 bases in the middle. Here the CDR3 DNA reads TGTGCCACCTCCGGGTGGGGTACTCCTAATAACGAGCAGTACTTC. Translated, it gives CATSGWGTPNNEQYF.

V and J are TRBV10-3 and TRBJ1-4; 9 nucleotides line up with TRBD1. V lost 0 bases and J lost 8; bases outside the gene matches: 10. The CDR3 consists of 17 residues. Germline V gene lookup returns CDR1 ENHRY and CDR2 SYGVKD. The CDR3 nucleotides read TGTGCCATCAGTGAGTCCGACCCGGGACAGGGATACGAAAAACTGTTTTTT. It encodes CAISESDPGQGYEKLFF.

The CDR3 DNA reads as TGTGCCAGCAGCGCCGACTATAGGCGGCCCACAGATACGCAGTATTTT. The encoded protein is CASSADYRRPTDTQYF. The chain is built from TRBV9 and TRBJ2-3; possibly TRBD2 for D (5 bases). The CDR3 sequence is 16 residues long. Germline assignment: CDR1 SGDLS and CDR2 YYNGEE. V was shortened by 3 bases and J by 2 bases, with 16 bases between the two germline ends.

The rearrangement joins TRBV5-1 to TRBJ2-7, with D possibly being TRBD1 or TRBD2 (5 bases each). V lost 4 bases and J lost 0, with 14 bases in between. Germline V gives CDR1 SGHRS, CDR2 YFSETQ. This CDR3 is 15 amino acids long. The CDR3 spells CASSRDGVSSYEQYF. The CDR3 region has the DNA TGCGCCAGCAGCCGGGACGGGGTGAGCTCCTACGAGCAGTACTTC.

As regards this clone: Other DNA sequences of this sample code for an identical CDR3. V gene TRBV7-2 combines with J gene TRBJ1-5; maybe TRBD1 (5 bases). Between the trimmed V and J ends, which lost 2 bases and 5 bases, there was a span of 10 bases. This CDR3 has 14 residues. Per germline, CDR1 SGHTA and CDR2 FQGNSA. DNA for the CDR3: TGTGCCAGCAGCTTACAGGGAGGGGATCAGCCCCAGCATTTT. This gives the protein CASSLQGGDQPQHF.

CDR3 amino acids: CASSLGGGIRPYEQYF. The CDR3 DNA sequence: TGCGCCAGCAGCTTGGGAGGCGGGATTCGGCCCTACGAGCAGTACTTC. This chain links TRBV5-1 with TRBJ2-7; tentative D call: TRBD2 (6 bases). Trimming removed 0 bases at V and 2 bases at J, with 15 bases between. CDR1 is SGHRS, CDR2 YFSETQ, per germline. The CDR3 runs to 16 residues.

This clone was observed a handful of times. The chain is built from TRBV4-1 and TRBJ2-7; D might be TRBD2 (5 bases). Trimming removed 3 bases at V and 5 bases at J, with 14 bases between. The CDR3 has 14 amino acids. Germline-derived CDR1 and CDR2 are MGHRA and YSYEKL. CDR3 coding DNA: TGCGCCAGCAGCCAGCTGACTATTAATAACGAGCAGTACTTC. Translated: CASSQLTINNEQYF.

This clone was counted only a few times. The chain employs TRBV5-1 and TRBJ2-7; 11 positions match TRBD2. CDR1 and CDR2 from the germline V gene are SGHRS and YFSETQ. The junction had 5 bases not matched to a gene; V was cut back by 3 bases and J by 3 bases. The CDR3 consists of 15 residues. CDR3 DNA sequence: TGCGCCAGCAGCTCCCTAGCGGGAGGCTACTACGAGCAGTACTTC. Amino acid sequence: CASSSLAGGYYEQYF.

The CDR3 loop reads CASSEMGQINQPQHF. For the CDR3, the DNA is TGTGCCAGCAGCGAGATGGGACAGATCAATCAGCCCCAGCATTTT. The V and J genes are TRBV9 and TRBJ1-5; 7 positions agree with TRBD1. Germline-derived CDR1 and CDR2 are SGDLS and YYNGEE. This CDR3 contains 15 residues. V lost 3 bases to trimming and J lost 3 bases; unmatched junction nucleotides: 6.

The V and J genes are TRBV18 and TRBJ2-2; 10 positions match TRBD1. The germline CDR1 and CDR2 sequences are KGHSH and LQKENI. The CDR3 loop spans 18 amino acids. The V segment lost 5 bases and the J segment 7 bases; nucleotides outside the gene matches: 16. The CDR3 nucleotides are TGTGCCAGCTCATCGACAGTCAGACAGGGGGCGCGTGGCGGGGAGCTGTTTTTT. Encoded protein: CASSSTVRQGARGGELFF.

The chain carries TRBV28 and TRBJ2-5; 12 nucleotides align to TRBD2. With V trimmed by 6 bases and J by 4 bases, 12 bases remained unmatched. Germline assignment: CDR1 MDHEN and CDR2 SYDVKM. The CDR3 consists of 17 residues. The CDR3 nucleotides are TGTGCCAGCAGGGGCCTAGCGGGAGGGGTCATGGGAGAGACCCAGTACTTC. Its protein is CASRGLAGGVMGETQYF.